This T cell receptor (beta chain) was sequenced in a study of blood T cell repertoires in COVID-19. The wider study: Samples of COVID-19 (acute and convalescent) were obtained from the United States, Italy and Spain.

With respect to this clone: Other DNA sequences in the same sample also yield this CDR3.

Data came from immunoSEQ multiplex PCR; TCRdb stores just in-frame clones and leaves some out. Among approximately 400,000 clones listed, over 80% were seen once. Germline CDR1 is SEHNR and CDR2 is FQNEAQ (reference sequence). This CDR3 has 14 amino acids. V lost 11 bases to trimming and J lost 1 base; unmatched junction nucleotides: 6. Participant-given clinical history determined each cohort assignment. V usage is TRBV7-9 and J usage is TRBJ1-3, with 9 bases that match TRBD1. The sequenced sample consisted of PBMCs or T cells enriched from blood (not recorded which). The clonotype originates from a woman aged 45-65 years who had recovered from COVID-19. The CDR3 nucleotides read TGTGCCGGCGACAGGGGGACATCTGGAAACACCATATATTTT. Translated, it gives CAGDRGTSGNTIYF.